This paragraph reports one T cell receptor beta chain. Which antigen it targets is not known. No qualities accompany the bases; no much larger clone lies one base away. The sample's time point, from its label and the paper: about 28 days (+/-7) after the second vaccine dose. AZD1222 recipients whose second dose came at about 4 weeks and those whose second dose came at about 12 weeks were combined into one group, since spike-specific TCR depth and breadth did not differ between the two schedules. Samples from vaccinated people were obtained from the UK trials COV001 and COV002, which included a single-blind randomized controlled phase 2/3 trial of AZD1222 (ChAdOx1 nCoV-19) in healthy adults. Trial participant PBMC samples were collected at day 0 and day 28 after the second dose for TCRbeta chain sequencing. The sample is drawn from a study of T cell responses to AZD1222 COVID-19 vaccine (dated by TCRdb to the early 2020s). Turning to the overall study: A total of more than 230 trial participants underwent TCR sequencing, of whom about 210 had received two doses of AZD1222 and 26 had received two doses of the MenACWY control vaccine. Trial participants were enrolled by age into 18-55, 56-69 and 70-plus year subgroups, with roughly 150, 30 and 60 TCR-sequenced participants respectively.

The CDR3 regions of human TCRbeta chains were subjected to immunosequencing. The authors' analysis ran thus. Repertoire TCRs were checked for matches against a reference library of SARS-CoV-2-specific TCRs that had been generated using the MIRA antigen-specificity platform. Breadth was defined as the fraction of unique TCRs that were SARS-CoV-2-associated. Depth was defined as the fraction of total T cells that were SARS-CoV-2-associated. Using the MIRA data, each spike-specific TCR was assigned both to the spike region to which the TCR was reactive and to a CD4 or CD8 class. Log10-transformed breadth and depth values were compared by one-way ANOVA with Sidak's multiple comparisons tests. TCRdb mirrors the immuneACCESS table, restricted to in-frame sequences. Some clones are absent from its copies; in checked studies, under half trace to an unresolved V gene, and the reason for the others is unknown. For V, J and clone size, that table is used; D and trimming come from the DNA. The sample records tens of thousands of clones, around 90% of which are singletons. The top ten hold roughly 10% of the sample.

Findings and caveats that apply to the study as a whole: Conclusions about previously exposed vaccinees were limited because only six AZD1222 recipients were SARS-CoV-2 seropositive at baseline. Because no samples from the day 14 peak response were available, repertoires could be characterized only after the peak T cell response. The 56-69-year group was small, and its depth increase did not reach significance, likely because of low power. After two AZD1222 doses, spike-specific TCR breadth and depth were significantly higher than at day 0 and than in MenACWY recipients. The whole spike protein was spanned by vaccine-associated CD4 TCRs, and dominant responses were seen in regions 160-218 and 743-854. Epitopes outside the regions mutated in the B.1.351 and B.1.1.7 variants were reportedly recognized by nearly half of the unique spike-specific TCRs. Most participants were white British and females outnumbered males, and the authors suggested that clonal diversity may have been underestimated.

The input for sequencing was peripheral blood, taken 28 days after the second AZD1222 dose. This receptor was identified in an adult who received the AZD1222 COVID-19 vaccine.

The DNA sequence is TGTGCCAGTAGTCCGTCAGGGCAGCTCGAGCAGTACTTC. Its product reads: CASSPSGQLEQYF. Rearrangement joined TRBV19 to TRBJ2-7, and TRBD1 may be the D gene, going by 5 matching bases. From its cysteine to its phenylalanine, the CDR3 spans 13 amino acids. Of all the DNA, just the CDR3 is kept, 39 bases in frame from base 1. The CDR1 and CDR2 encoded by the germline V gene (reference sequence) are LNHDA and SQIVND. Cut back by 5 bases and 6 bases, the V and J ends lie 14 bases apart.